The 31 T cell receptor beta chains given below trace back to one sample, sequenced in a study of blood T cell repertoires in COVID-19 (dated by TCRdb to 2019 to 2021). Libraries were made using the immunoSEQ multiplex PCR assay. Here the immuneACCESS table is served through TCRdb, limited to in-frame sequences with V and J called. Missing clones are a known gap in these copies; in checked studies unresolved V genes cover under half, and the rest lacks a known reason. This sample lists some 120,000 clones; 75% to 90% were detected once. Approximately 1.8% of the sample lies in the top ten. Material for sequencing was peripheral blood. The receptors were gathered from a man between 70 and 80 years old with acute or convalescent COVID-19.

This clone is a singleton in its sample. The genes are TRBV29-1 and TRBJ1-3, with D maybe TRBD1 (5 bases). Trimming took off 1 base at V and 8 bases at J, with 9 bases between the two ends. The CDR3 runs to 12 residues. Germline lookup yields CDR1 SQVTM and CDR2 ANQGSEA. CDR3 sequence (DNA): TGCAGCGTTGAAGCTGCGGGGGACACCATATATTTT. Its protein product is CSVEAAGDTIYF.

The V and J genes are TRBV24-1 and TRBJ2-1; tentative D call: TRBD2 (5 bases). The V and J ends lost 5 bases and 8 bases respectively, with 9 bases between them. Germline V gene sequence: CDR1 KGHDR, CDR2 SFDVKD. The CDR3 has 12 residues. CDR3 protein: CATSAEVHEQFF. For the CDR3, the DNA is TGTGCCACCAGTGCGGAGGTCCATGAGCAGTTCTTC.

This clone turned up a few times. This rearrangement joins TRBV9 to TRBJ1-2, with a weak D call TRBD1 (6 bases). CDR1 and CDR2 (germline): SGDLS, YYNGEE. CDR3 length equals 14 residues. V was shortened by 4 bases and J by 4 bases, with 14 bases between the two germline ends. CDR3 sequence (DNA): TGTGCCAGCAGCAGCAGGGGACGCCCCTATGGCTACACCTTC. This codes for CASSSRGRPYGYTF.

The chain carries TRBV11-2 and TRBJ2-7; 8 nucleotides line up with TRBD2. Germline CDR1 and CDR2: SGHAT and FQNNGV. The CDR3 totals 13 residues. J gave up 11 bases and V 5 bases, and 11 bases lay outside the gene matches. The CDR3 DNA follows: TGTGCCAGCAGCCTTTCCGGGGGGGCCCTGAAGTACTTC. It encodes CASSLSGGALKYF.

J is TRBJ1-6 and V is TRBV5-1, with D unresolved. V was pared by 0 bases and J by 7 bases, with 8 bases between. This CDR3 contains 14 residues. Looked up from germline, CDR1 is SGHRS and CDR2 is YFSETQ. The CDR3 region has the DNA TGCGCCAGCAGCTTGGGTGGGCTCAATTCACCCCTCCACTTT. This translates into CASSLGGLNSPLHF.

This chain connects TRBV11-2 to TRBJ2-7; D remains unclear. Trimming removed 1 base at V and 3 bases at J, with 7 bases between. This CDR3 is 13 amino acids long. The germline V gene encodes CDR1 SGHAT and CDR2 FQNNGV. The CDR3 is CASSLGTVYEQYF. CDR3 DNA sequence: TGTGCCAGCAGCTTAGGAACTGTCTACGAGCAGTACTTC.

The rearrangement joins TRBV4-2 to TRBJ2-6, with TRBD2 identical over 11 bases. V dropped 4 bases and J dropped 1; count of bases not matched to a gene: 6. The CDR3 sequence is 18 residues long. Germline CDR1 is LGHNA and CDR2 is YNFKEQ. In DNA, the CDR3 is TGTGCCAGCAGCCCTAGGTCTAGCGGGGGGTCTGGGGCCAACGTCCTGACTTTC. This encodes CASSPRSSGGSGANVLTF.

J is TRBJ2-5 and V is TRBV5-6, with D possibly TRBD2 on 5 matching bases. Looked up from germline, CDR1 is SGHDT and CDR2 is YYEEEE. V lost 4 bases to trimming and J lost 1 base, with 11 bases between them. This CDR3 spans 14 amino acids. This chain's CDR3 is CASSTSGLQETQYF. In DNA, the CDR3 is TGTGCCAGCAGCACAAGCGGCCTCCAAGAGACCCAGTACTTC.

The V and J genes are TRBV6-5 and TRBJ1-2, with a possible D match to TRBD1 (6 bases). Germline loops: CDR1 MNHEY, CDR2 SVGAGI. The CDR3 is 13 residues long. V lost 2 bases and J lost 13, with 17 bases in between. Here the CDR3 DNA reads TGTGCCAGCAGTTACCACGTGATGCAGGGGCTCACCTTC. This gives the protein CASSYHVMQGLTF.

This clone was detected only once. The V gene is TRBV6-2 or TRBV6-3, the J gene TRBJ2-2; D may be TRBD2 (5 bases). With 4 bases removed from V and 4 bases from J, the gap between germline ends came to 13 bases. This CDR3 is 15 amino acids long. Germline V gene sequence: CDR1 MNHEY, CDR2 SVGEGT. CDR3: CASSLGLARTGELFF. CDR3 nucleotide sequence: TGTGCCAGCAGTTTAGGGCTAGCTCGCACCGGGGAGCTGTTTTTT.

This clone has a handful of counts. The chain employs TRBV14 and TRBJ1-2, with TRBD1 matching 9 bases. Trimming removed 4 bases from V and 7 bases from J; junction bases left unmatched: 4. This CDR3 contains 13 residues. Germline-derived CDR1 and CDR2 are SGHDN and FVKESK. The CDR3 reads CASSLQGASGYTF. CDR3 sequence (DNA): TGTGCCAGCAGCCTACAGGGGGCATCTGGCTACACCTTC.

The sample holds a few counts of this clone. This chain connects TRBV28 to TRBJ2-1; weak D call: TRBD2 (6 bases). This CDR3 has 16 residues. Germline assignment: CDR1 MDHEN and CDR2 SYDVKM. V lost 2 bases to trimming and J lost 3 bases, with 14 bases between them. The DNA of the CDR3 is TGTGCCAGCAGTTTAAACGGGGGTGGAGGCTACAATGAGCAGTTCTTC. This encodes CASSLNGGGGYNEQFF.

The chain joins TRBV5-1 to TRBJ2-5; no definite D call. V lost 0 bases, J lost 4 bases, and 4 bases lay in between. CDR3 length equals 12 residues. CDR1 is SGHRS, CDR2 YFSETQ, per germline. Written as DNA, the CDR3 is TGCGCCAGCAGCTTGGCCCGAGAGACCCAGTACTTC. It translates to CASSLARETQYF.

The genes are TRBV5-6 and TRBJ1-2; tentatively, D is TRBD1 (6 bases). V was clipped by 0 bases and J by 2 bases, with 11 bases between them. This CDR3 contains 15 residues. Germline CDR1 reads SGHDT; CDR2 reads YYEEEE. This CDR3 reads CASSLDPGVNYGYTF. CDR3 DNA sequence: TGTGCCAGCAGCTTGGATCCAGGGGTCAACTATGGCTACACCTTC.

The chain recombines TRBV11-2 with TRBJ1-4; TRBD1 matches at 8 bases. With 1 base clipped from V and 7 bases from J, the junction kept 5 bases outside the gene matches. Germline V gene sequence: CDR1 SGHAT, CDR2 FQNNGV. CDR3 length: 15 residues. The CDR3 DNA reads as TGTGCCAGCAGCTTAGCCAGGGGGCGAGGTGAAAAACTGTTTTTT. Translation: CASSLARGRGEKLFF.

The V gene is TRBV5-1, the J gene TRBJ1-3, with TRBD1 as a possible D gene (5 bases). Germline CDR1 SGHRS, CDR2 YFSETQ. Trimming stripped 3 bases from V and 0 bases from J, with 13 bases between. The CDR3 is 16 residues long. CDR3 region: CASSSGHADSGNTIYF. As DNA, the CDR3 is TGCGCCAGCAGCTCCGGACATGCGGACTCTGGAAACACCATATATTTT.

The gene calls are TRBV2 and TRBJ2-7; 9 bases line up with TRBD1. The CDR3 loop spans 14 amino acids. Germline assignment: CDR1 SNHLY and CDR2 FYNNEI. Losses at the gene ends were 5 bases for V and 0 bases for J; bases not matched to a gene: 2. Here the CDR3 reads CASSWDRDSYEQYF. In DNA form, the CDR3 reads TGTGCCAGCAGTTGGGACAGGGACTCCTACGAGCAGTACTTC.

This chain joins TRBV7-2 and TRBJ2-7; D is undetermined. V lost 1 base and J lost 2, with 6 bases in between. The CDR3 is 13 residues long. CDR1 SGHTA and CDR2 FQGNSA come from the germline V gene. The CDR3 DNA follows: TGTGCCAGCAGCTTAGTCTCCGCCTACGAGCAGTACTTC. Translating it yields CASSLVSAYEQYF.

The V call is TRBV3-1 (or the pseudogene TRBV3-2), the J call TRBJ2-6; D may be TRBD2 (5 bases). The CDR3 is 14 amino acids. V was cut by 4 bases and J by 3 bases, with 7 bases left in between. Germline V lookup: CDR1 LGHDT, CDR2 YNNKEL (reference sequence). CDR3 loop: CASSRGGGANVLTF. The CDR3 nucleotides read TGTGCCAGCAGCCGAGGAGGTGGGGCCAACGTCCTGACTTTC.

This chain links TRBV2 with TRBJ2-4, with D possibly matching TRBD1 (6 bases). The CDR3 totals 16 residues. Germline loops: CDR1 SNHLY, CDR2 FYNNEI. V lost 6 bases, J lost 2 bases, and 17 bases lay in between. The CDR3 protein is CASRPTGFDPKNIQYF. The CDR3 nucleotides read TGTGCCAGCAGACCCACAGGGTTTGATCCCAAAAACATTCAGTACTTC.

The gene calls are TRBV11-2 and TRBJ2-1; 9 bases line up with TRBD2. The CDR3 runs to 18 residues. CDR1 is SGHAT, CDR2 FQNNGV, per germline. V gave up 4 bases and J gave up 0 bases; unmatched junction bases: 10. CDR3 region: CASSSHGSGGSSYNEQFF. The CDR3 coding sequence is TGTGCCAGCAGCTCCCATGGGAGCGGGGGGTCCTCCTACAATGAGCAGTTCTTC. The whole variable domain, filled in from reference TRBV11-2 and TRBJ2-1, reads EAGVAQSPRYKIIEKRQSVAFWCNPISGHATLYWYQQILGQGPKLLIQFQNNGVVDDSQLPKDRFSAERLKGVDSTLKIQPAKLEDSAVYLCASSSHGSGGSSYNEQFFGPGTRLTVL.

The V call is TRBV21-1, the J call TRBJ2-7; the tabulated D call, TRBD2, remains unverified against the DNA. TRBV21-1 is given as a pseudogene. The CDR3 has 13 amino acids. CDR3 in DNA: TGTGCCAGCTCCTTAGTTGGACTCCAAAGGCAGTACTTC. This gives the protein CASSLVGLQRQYF.

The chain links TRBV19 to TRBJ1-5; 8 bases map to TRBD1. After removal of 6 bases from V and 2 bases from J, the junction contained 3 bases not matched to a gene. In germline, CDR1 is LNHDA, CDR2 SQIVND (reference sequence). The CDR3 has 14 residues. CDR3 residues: CASSQTGGNQPQHF. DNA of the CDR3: TGTGCCAGTAGCCAGACAGGGGGCAATCAGCCCCAGCATTTT.

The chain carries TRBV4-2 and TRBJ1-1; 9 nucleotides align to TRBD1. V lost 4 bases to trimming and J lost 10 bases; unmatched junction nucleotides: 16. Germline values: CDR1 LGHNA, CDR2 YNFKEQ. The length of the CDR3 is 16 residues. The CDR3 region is CASSPKGAGQGGGAFF. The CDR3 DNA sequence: TGTGCCAGCAGCCCGAAGGGCGCGGGACAGGGAGGAGGAGCTTTCTTT.

The CDR3 loop reads CASSPGLAVEEQFF. In DNA, the CDR3 is TGTGCCAGCAGCCCGGGACTAGCGGTGGAAGAGCAGTTCTTC. The chain carries TRBV11-3 and TRBJ2-1, with 11 bases lining up with TRBD2. The CDR3 sequence is 14 residues long. The trim removed 5 bases at V and 10 bases at J, leaving 7 bases unmatched. CDR1 is SGHNT, CDR2 YENEEA, per germline.

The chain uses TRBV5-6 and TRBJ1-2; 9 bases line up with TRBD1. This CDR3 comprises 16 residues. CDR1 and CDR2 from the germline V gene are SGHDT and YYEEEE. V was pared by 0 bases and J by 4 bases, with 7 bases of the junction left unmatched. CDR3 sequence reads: CASSLAGTGLGYGYTF. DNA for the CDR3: TGTGCCAGCAGCTTGGCCGGGACAGGGCTCGGCTATGGCTACACCTTC.

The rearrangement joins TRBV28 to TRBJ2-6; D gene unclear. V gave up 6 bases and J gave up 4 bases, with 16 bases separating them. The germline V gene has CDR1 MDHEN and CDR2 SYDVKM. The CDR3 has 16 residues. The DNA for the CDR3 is TGTGCCAGCAGACGCCGCCCGAGTGCGGGGGCCAACGTCCTGACTTTC. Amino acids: CASRRRPSAGANVLTF.

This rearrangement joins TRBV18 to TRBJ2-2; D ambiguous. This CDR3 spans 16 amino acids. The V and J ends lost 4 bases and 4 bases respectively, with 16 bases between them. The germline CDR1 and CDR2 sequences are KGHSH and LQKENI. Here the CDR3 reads CASSLTMETSTGELFF. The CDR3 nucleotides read TGTGCCAGCTCACTGACCATGGAGACCTCCACCGGGGAGCTGTTTTTT.

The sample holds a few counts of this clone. In DNA form, the CDR3 reads TGTGCCAGTAGTATCGAGGGCGGAAACACCATATATTTT. This sequence encodes CASSIEGGNTIYF. The chain is built from TRBV19 and TRBJ1-3; unclear D gene. CDR3 size: 13 residues. Per the germline V gene, CDR1 is LNHDA and CDR2 is SQIVND (reference sequence). V was pared by 3 bases and J by 4 bases, with 7 bases between.

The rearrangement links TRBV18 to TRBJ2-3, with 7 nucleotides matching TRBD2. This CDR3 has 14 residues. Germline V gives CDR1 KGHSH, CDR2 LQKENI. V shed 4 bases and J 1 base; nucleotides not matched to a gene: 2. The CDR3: CASSLAGGTDTQYF. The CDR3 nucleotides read TGTGCCAGCTCACTCGCGGGGGGCACAGATACGCAGTATTTT.

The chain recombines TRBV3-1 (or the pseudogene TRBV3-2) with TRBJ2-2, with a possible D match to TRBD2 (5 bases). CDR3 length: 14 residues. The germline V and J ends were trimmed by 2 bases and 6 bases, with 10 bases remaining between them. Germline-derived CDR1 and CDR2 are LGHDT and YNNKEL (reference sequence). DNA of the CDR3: TGTGCCAGCAGCCAAAGTACTAGGGCCGGGGAGCTGTTTTTT. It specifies CASSQSTRAGELFF.